Each of the 20 T cell receptor beta chains below was sequenced from the same sample in a study of shared clonotypes between healthy human individuals (dated by TCRdb to 2018 to 2021). Library method: the immunoSEQ multiplex PCR assay. The clones in this table, taken by TCRdb from immuneACCESS, are in-frame only. Not every clone is retained; where verified, under half of the shortfall comes from an unresolved V gene, and the cause of the rest is unknown. The sample data list 1.4 million or so clones, and approximately 98.5% of these were observed just once. Approximately 0.4% of the sample lies in the top ten. Specimen: naive CD4+ T cells sorted from blood. Read against the paper, the sample's cell subset or site label means: CD45RA+ positively selected. Receptors originate from a young man in good health.

V usage is TRBV19 and J usage is TRBJ1-4; 8 nucleotides align to TRBD1. The length of the CDR3 is 13 residues. Trimming cost V 5 bases and J 8 bases; bases outside gene matches: 4. CDR1 and CDR2 from the germline V gene are LNHDA and SQIVND (reference sequence). The CDR3 is CASSRTGSEKLFF. The CDR3 coding sequence is TGTGCCAGTAGTCGGACAGGGTCCGAAAAACTGTTTTTT.

The gene calls are TRBV10-3 and TRBJ2-7; D remains ambiguous. Trimming shortened V by 6 bases and J by 0 bases, and 9 bases separated the two germline ends. Germline loops: CDR1 ENHRY, CDR2 SYGVKD. This CDR3 has 13 residues. CDR3 sequence (DNA): TGTGCCATCAGGCCCCGGCCCTCCTACGAGCAGTACTTC. It codes for CAIRPRPSYEQYF.

The V call is TRBV5-5, the J call TRBJ1-1; tentatively, D is TRBD1 (6 bases). V lost 5 bases to trimming and J lost 7 bases, with 18 bases between them. Germline loops: CDR1 SGHKS, CDR2 YYEKEE (reference sequence). The CDR3 sequence is 14 residues long. CDR3 residues: CASRFWGGNGEAFF. CDR3 nucleotide sequence: TGTGCCAGCAGATTCTGGGGGGGCAACGGTGAAGCTTTCTTT.

The V gene is TRBV19, the J gene TRBJ2-5; D might be TRBD2 (6 bases). The length of the CDR3 is 16 residues. V was trimmed by 10 bases and J by 3 bases, leaving 24 bases between them. Germline V gene data show CDR1 as LNHDA and CDR2 as SQIVND (reference sequence). CDR3 protein: CATKQEGGPFEETQYF. CDR3 nucleotides: TGTGCCACGAAGCAGGAGGGCGGCCCCTTCGAAGAGACCCAGTACTTC.

The chain recombines TRBV29-1 with TRBJ2-5; 11 bases agree with TRBD2. Per the germline V gene, CDR1 is SQVTM and CDR2 is ANQGSEA. The CDR3 length is 15 residues. V lost 4 bases to trimming and J lost 5 bases; unmatched junction nucleotides: 9. Here the CDR3 reads CSVGQLAGVAETQYF. The CDR3 nucleotides read TGCAGCGTTGGTCAACTAGCGGGAGTTGCGGAGACCCAGTACTTC.

The table lists this clone with a count of one. The chain carries TRBV6-1 and TRBJ2-1; D call uncertain. Per germline, CDR1 MNHNS and CDR2 SASEGT. The ends were cut back, 7 bases at V and 2 bases at J, with 15 bases in the middle. CDR3 length: 15 residues. CDR3 nucleotides: TGTGCCAGCACCATATATCTTAATCCCTACAATGAGCAGTTCTTC. Protein: CASTIYLNPYNEQFF.

This clone was seen only a few times. Other DNA sequences from this sample encode an identical CDR3 as well. V usage is TRBV5-1 and J usage is TRBJ2-2; D is unresolved. The CDR3 is 11 amino acids. V lost 0 bases to trimming and J lost 6 bases, with 0 bases between them. The germline CDR1 and CDR2 sequences are SGHRS and YFSETQ. This CDR3 is CASSLAGELFF. CDR3 in DNA: TGCGCCAGCAGCTTGGCCGGGGAGCTGTTTTTT.

CDR3 bases: TGCGCCAGCAGCTTGGGGGATGGGACAGGGGTTCAGCCCCAGCATTTT. Its protein is CASSLGDGTGVQPQHF. The V and J genes are TRBV5-1 and TRBJ1-5; 10 bases agree with TRBD1. The J segment lost 6 bases and the V segment lost 0 bases, leaving 6 bases of the junction unmatched. The CDR3 sequence is 16 residues long. The germline V gene encodes CDR1 SGHRS and CDR2 YFSETQ.

This rearrangement joins TRBV5-5 to TRBJ1-6; TRBD1 agrees at 9 bases. J gave up 12 bases and V 4 bases, and 11 bases lay outside the gene matches. The CDR3 is 15 amino acids. In germline, CDR1 is SGHKS, CDR2 YYEKEE (reference sequence). CDR3 DNA sequence: TGTGCCAGCAGCACCGGGACAGGGAAGTTTTTACCCCTCCACTTT. Translating gives CASSTGTGKFLPLHF.

The table lists this clone with a count of one. The CDR3 is CASSATGSTHEQYF. The CDR3 DNA reads as TGTGCCAGCAGCGCGACAGGGTCTACCCACGAGCAGTACTTC. The V gene is TRBV9, the J gene TRBJ2-7, with TRBD1 matching 7 bases. The germline V gene has CDR1 SGDLS and CDR2 YYNGEE. After removal of 3 bases from V and 5 bases from J, the junction contained 8 bases not matched to a gene. The CDR3 loop spans 14 amino acids.

The J gene is TRBJ2-7, the V gene TRBV5-1, with TRBD2 identical over 15 bases. Trimming removed 3 bases from V and 0 bases from J; junction bases left unmatched: 7. Germline values: CDR1 SGHRS, CDR2 YFSETQ. The CDR3 extends over 18 amino acids. This CDR3 reads CASSSGLAGGPTSYEQYF. The CDR3 DNA follows: TGCGCCAGCAGCTCGGGACTAGCGGGAGGACCCACCTCCTACGAGCAGTACTTC.

V is TRBV7-9 and J is TRBJ2-3, with D maybe TRBD1 (5 bases). The V gene lost 5 bases and the J gene lost 2 bases, with 14 bases spanning the gap. The germline V gene encodes CDR1 SEHNR and CDR2 FQNEAQ (reference sequence). This CDR3 is built from 15 residues. The CDR3 DNA is TGTGCCAGCAGCCCAGGGTTGGACAACACAGATACGCAGTATTTT. Protein product: CASSPGLDNTDTQYF.

The rearrangement uses TRBV10-1 and TRBJ2-1, with 13 positions matching TRBD2. This CDR3 has 16 residues. CDR1 and CDR2 from the germline V gene are WNHNN and SYGVQD (reference sequence). V was pared by 1 base and J by 6 bases, with 3 bases of the junction left unmatched. CDR3 DNA sequence: TGCGCCAGCAGTGAGTTTACTAGCGGGAGGGGCAATGAGCAGTTCTTC. Translating gives CASSEFTSGRGNEQFF.

The V call is TRBV5-4, the J call TRBJ2-4; a possible D gene is TRBD1 (5 bases). Trimming took 0 bases from V and 0 from J, leaving 13 bases between them. The CDR3 is 17 amino acids. Germline values: CDR1 SGHNT, CDR2 YYREEE (reference sequence). The CDR3 DNA reads TGTGCCAGCAGCTTGGCCGAGCAGGGCCTAGCCAAAAACATTCAGTACTTC. Its translation: CASSLAEQGLAKNIQYF.

Only one count was recorded for this clone. The genes are TRBV9 and TRBJ2-3; 9 bases fit TRBD2. This CDR3 region has 18 residues. Germline loops: CDR1 SGDLS, CDR2 YYNGEE. The V segment lost 0 bases and the J segment 0 bases; nucleotides outside the gene matches: 8. The CDR3 here is CASSVGTSGFSSTDTQYF. The CDR3 nucleotides are TGTGCCAGCAGCGTAGGAACTAGCGGGTTTTCTAGCACAGATACGCAGTATTTT.

The chain couples TRBV19 to TRBJ2-1; D uncertain. V lost 5 bases and J lost 0, with 11 bases in between. Germline V CDR1 and CDR2: LNHDA, SQIVND (reference sequence). The length of the CDR3 is 15 residues. This CDR3 is CASSPTRSSYNEQFF. For the CDR3, the DNA is TGTGCCAGTAGTCCTACAAGGAGCTCCTACAATGAGCAGTTCTTC.

This rearrangement joins TRBV13 to TRBJ2-2, with TRBD1 matching 9 bases. J gave up 4 bases and V 5 bases, and 11 bases lay outside the gene matches. Germline V gene data show CDR1 as PRHDT and CDR2 as FYEKMQ (reference sequence). This CDR3 is 17 amino acids long. The CDR3 nucleotides are TGTGCCAGCAGCCGTCTCACAGGGGGCGGAGGCACCGGGGAGCTGTTTTTT. Its protein is CASSRLTGGGGTGELFF.

The gene calls are TRBV11-3 and TRBJ2-7; 8 nucleotides line up with TRBD1. The CDR3 extends over 16 amino acids. The V gene end was trimmed by 1 base and the J gene end by 3 bases; junction bases not matched to a gene: 8. CDR1 and CDR2 from the germline V gene are SGHNT and YENEEA. DNA of the CDR3: TGTGCCAGCAGCTTAGGACCGGGACAGGACCTCTACGAGCAGTACTTC. This encodes CASSLGPGQDLYEQYF. Drawing the rest from reference TRBV11-3 and TRBJ2-7, the complete variable domain is EAGVVQSPRYKIIEKKQPVAFWCNPISGHNTLYWYLQNLGQGPELLIRYENEEAVDDSQLPKDRFSAERLKGVDSTLKIQPAELGDSAVYLCASSLGPGQDLYEQYFGPGTRLTVT.

Points on this clone: The junction shows a germline mismatch at one end, possibly a read error. The V and J genes are TRBV5-5 and TRBJ1-2; 7 bases agree with TRBD1. The CDR3 loop spans 15 amino acids. CDR1 is SGHKS and CDR2 is YYEKEE in the germline V gene (reference sequence). CDR3 residues: CASSPNRGREDLGDF. CDR3 DNA sequence: TGTGCCAGCAGCCCGAACAGGGGAAGAGAGGACTTAGGGGACTTC.

This chain links TRBV5-1 with TRBJ2-5, with D perhaps TRBD1 (6 bases). The V end lost 4 bases, the J end lost 7 bases, and 17 bases lay between the germline ends. The CDR3 is made up of 14 amino acids. Germline CDR1 SGHRS, CDR2 YFSETQ. CDR3 bases: TGCGCCAGCAGCCCAAAGGACAGTCTCGGGACCCAGTACTTC. Translated: CASSPKDSLGTQYF.